The 9 T cell receptor beta chains given below trace back to one sample, sequenced in a study of blood T cell repertoires in COVID-19. Sequenced by immunoSEQ multiplex PCR; TCRdb stores in-frame clones only, minus some. Of 150,000 to 200,000 clones in the sample, around 84% were seen once. The sample was PBMCs or T cells enriched from blood (not recorded which). The receptor set was obtained from a woman aged 45-60 years who had recovered from COVID-19.

This clone was counted a single time. V usage is TRBV6-5 and J usage is TRBJ1-1; no clear D gene. The CDR3 loop spans 14 amino acids. Trimming took off 2 bases at V and 2 bases at J, with 9 bases between the two ends. CDR1 is MNHEY, CDR2 SVGAGI, per germline. The CDR3 loop is CASSYGSANTEAFF. The CDR3 nucleotides are TGTGCCAGCAGTTACGGGAGTGCAAACACTGAAGCTTTCTTT.

The chain has TRBV28 and TRBJ1-4; D is undetermined. The V gene lost 2 bases and the J gene lost 7 bases, with 8 bases spanning the gap. Germline CDR1 reads MDHEN; CDR2 reads SYDVKM. This CDR3 spans 13 amino acids. As DNA, the CDR3 is TGTGCCAGCAGTTTACGGATAGCTGAAAAACTGTTTTTT. Its protein product is CASSLRIAEKLFF.

This chain connects TRBV4-3 to TRBJ1-1, with D uncertain. The length of the CDR3 is 13 residues. The germline V gene has CDR1 LGHNA and CDR2 YSLEER. V was trimmed by 1 base and J by 3 bases, leaving 6 bases between them. In nucleotides, the CDR3 is TGCGCCAGCAGCCAAGTTATGTACACTGAAGCTTTCTTT. It codes for CASSQVMYTEAFF.

The chain recombines TRBV5-1 with TRBJ2-5; 7 positions agree with TRBD1. J lost 2 bases, V lost 2 bases, and 3 bases had no gene match. The length of the CDR3 is 14 residues. CDR1 and CDR2 (germline): SGHRS, YFSETQ. The CDR3 spells CASSFGTAQETQYF. In DNA form, the CDR3 reads TGCGCCAGCAGCTTTGGGACAGCTCAAGAGACCCAGTACTTC.

The J gene is TRBJ1-6, the V gene TRBV19; TRBD1 matches 9 bases. CDR3 length equals 15 residues. Germline V lookup: CDR1 LNHDA, CDR2 SQIVND (reference sequence). Trimming at V came to 3 bases and at J to 6 bases, leaving 3 bases not matched to a gene. DNA for the CDR3: TGTGCCAGTAGTATCTGGGACAGGGTTAATTCACCCCTCCACTTT. Its protein product is CASSIWDRVNSPLHF.

In its sample, this clone was seen many times. CDR3 bases: TGTGCCACCAGTGATTTCTGGTCGGCTAGCGGGAGGGATGAGCAGTTCTTC. Protein product: CATSDFWSASGRDEQFF. V is TRBV24-1 and J is TRBJ2-1; 12 bases line up with TRBD2. Germline-derived CDR1 and CDR2 are KGHDR and SFDVKD. This CDR3 is built from 17 residues. The V gene end was trimmed by 1 base and the J gene end by 8 bases; junction bases not matched to a gene: 8.

The genes are TRBV28 and TRBJ2-1; 9 nucleotides align to TRBD1. V trimming: 5 bases; J trimming: 4 bases; junction bases outside the gene matches: 9. This CDR3 has 16 amino acids. CDR1 and CDR2 (germline): MDHEN, SYDVKM. The CDR3 DNA is TGTGCCAGCAGTCCTCTCCCGGGACAGGGATACAATGAGCAGTTCTTC. This sequence encodes CASSPLPGQGYNEQFF.

This clone was detected many times. The chain carries TRBV3-1 (or the pseudogene TRBV3-2) and TRBJ2-7, with D possibly being TRBD2 (5 bases). The CDR3 extends over 12 amino acids. V lost 6 bases and J 4 bases, leaving 10 bases between the germline ends. Germline V CDR1 and CDR2: LGHDT, YNNKEL (reference sequence). The CDR3 sequence: CASSPTGYEQYF. CDR3 DNA: TGTGCCAGCAGTCCGACGGGATACGAGCAGTACTTC.

In its sample, this clone was seen once. V is TRBV18 and J is TRBJ2-1; D remains ambiguous. CDR3 length: 13 amino acids. V lost 3 bases to trimming and J lost 9 bases, with 12 bases between them. The germline V gene has CDR1 KGHSH and CDR2 LQKENI. The CDR3 nucleotides are TGTGCCAGCTCACCGGCCCGCGGCGGTGAGCAGTTCTTC. It translates to CASSPARGGEQFF. The complete variable domain, with remaining parts taken from reference TRBV18 and TRBJ2-1, reads NAGVMQNPRHLVRRRGQEARLRCSPMKGHSHVYWYRQLPEEGLKFMVYLQKENIIDESGMPKERFSAEFPKEGPSILRIQQVVRGDSAAYFCASSPARGGEQFFGPGTRLTVL.